Detailed here is one T cell receptor beta chain. Its antigen remains unknown. This sample was taken from a study of T cells after yellow fever vaccination. Study as a whole: SMART-Seq v4 Ultra Low Input prepared libraries from low-cell fractions. Whole-study findings and limits: Abundant clonotypes from the bulk population could get into FACS-sorted repertoires as contaminants. On re-exposure, the response was weaker but peaked faster, at day 5 versus 15.

The TCR cDNA carried a universal primer site and UMIs from 5'RACE template switching. TCRdb independently ran MiXCR on the 5' RACE reads; one entry per CDR3 protein. The table has 230,000 or so distinct CDR3 sequences, 6% to 8% seen once; the top ten hold 0.8% to 1.2%. This TCR derives from a man aged 30-40 years who received the YFV17D yellow fever vaccine. The sequencing here drew on CD4+ T cells sorted from PBMCs, taken on the day of the yellow fever booster vaccination.

CDR3 region: CSARDQAGGSEQYF. The CDR3 DNA reads as TGCAGTGCTAGAGACCAAGCGGGAGGGTCCGAGCAGTACTTC. The chain couples TRBV20-1 to TRBJ2-7, with 10 bases aligning to TRBD2. CDR1 and CDR2 from the germline V gene are DFQATT and SNEGSKA (reference sequence). The CDR3 sequence is 14 residues long. V shed 0 bases and J 6 bases; nucleotides not matched to a gene: 5.